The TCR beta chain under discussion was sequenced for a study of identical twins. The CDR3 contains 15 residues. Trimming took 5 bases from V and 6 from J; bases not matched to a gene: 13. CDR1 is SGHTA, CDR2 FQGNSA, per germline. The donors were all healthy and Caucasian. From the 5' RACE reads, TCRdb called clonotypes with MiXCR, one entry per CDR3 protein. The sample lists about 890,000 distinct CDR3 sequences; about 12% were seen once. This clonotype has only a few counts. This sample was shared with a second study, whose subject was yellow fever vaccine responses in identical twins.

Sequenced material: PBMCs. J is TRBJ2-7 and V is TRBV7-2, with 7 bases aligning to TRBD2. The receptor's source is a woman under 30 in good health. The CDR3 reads CASSPYFAGVPEQYF. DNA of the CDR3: TGTGCCAGCAGCCCGTATTTTGCGGGAGTGCCCGAGCAGTACTTC. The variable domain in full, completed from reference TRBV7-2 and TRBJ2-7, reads GAGVSQSPSNKVTEKGKDVELRCDPISGHTALYWYRQSLGQGLEFLIYFQGNSAPDKSGLPSDRFSAERTGGSVSTLTIQRTQQEDSAVYLCASSPYFAGVPEQYFGPGTRLTVT.